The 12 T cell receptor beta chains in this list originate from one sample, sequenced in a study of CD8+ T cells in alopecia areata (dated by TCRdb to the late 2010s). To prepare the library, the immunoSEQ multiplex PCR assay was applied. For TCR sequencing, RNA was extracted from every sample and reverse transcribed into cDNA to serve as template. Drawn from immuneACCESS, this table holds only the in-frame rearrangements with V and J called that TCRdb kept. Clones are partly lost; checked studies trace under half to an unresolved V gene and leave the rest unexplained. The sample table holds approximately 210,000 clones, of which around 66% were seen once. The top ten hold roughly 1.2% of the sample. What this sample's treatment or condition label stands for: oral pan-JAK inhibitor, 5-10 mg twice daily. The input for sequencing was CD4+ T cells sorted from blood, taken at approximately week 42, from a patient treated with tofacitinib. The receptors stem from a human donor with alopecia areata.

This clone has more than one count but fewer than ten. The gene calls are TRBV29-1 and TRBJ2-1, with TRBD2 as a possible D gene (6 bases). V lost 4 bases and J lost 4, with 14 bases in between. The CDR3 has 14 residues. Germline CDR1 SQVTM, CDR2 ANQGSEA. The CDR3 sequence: CSVGGAGKYNEQFF. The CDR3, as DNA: TGCAGCGTTGGGGGAGCGGGCAAATACAATGAGCAGTTCTTC.

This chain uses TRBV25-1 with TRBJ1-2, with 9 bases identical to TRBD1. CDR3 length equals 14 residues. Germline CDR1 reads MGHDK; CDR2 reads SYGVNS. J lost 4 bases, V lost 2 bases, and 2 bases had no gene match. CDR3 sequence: CASSEVDRGYGYTF. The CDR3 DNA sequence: TGTGCCAGCAGTGAAGTGGACAGGGGCTATGGCTACACCTTC.

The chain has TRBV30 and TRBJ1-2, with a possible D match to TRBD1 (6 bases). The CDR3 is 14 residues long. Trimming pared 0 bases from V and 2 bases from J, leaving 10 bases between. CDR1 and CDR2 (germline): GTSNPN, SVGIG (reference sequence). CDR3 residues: CAWSVVGGNYGYTF. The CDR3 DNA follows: TGTGCCTGGAGTGTAGTGGGGGGCAACTATGGCTACACCTTC.

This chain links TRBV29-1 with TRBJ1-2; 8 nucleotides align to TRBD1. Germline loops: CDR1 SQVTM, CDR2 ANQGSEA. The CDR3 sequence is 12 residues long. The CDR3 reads CSDRTGPYGYTF. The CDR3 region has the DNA TGCAGTGATCGGACAGGGCCATATGGCTACACCTTC.

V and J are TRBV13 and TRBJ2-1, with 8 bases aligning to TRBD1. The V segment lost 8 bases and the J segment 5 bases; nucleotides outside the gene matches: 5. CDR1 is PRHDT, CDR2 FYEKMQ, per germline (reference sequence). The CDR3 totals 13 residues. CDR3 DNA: TGTGCCAGCCGACAGGGGAAGCACAATGAGCAGTTCTTC. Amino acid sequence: CASRQGKHNEQFF.

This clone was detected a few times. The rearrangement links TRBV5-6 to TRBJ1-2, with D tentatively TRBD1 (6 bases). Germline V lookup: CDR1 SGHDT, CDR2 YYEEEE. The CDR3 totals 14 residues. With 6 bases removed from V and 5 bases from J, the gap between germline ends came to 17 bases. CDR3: CASTTSGGRYGYTF. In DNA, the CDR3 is TGTGCCAGCACCACCTCGGGGGGGCGTTATGGCTACACCTTC.

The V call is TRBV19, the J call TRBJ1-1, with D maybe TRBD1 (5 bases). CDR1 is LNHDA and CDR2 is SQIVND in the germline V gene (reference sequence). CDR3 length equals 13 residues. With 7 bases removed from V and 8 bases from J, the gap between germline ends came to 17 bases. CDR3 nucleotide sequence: TGTGCCAGTACTCCTTGGGGACGTGGGGAAGCTTTCTTT. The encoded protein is CASTPWGRGEAFF.

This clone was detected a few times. DNA for the CDR3: TGTGCCAGCAGCCAAGACTGGAGCTCTGGAAACACCATATATTTT. This encodes CASSQDWSSGNTIYF. V is TRBV4-2 and J is TRBJ1-3, with no clear D. The germline CDR1 and CDR2 sequences are LGHNA and YNFKEQ. V was cut by 0 bases and J by 0 bases, with 6 bases left in between. The CDR3 spans 15 residues.

Here the CDR3 reads CASSLRTGTPSSNEQFF. The CDR3 nucleotides are TGCGCCAGCAGCTTGCGTACAGGGACCCCCTCTTCCAATGAGCAGTTCTTC. The chain joins TRBV5-1 to TRBJ2-1; possible D gene TRBD1, 6 bases. The V gene lost 1 base and the J gene lost 6 bases, with 20 bases spanning the gap. The germline gives CDR1 SGHRS, CDR2 YFSETQ. This CDR3 spans 17 amino acids.

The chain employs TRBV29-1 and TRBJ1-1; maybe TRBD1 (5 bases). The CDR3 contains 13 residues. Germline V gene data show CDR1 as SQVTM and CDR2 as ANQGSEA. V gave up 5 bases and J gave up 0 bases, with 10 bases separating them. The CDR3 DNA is TGCAGCGTTCGAGGGGTTATGAACACTGAAGCTTTCTTT. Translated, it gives CSVRGVMNTEAFF.

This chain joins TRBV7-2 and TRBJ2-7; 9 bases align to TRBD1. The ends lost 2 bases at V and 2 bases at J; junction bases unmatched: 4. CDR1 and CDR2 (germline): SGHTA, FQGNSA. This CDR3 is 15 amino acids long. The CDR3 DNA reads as TGTGCCAGCAGCTTACGCACAGGGGGCCCCTACGAGCAGTACTTC. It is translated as CASSLRTGGPYEQYF.

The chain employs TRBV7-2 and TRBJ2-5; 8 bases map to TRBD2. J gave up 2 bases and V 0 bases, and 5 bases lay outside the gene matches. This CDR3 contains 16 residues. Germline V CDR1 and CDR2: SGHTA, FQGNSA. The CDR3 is CASSLATGGGQETQYF. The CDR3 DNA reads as TGTGCCAGCAGCTTAGCGACGGGCGGGGGGCAAGAGACCCAGTACTTC.